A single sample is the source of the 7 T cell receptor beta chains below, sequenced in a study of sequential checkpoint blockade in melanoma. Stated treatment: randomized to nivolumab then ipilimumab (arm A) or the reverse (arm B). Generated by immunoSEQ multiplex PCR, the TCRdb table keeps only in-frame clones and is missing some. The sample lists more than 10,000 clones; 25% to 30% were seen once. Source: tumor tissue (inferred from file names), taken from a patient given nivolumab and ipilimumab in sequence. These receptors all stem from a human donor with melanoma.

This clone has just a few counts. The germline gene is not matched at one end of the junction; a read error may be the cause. The CDR3 sequence is CAISRESGANVLTF. CDR3 DNA: TGTGCCATCAGTAGGGAGTCTGGGGCCAACGTCCTGACTTTC. The V and J genes are TRBV6-8 and TRBJ2-6, with D possibly matching TRBD2 (5 bases). The V gene's germline CDR1 is MNHGY and CDR2 SAAAGT. CDR3 length: 14 residues.

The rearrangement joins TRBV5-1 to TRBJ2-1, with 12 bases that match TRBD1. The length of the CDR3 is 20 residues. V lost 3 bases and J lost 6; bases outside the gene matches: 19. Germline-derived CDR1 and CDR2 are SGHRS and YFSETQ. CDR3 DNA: TGCGCCAGCAGCTCAAGCCCACCGGGACAGGGGGCTTCTCGGCGCAATGAGCAGTTCTTC. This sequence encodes CASSSSPPGQGASRRNEQFF.

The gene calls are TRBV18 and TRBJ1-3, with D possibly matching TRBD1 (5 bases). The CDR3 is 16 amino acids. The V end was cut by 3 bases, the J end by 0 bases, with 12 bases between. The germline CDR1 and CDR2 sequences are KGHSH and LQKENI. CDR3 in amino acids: CASSPKTGFSGNTIYF. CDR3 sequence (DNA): TGTGCCAGCTCACCGAAAACAGGATTCTCTGGAAACACCATATATTTT.

Here the CDR3 reads CATSRAAGGTDTQYF. CDR3 bases: TGTGCCACCAGCAGAGCTGCGGGAGGCACAGATACGCAGTATTTT. The rearrangement uses TRBV15 and TRBJ2-3, with 7 bases identical to TRBD2. V lost 1 base to trimming and J lost 1 base; unmatched junction nucleotides: 2. Germline V gene sequence: CDR1 LNHNV, CDR2 YYDKDF (reference sequence). The CDR3 extends over 15 amino acids.

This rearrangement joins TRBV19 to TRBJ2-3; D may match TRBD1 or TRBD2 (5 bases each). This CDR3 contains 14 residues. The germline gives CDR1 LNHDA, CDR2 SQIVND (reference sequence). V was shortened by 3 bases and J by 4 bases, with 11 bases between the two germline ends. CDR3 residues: CASSMQRGPDTQYF. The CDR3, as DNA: TGTGCCAGTAGTATGCAGAGGGGCCCAGATACGCAGTATTTT.

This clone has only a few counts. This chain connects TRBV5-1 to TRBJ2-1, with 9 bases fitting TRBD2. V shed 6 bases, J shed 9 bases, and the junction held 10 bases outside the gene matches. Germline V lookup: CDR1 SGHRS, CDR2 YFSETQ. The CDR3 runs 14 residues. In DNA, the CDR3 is TGCGCCAGCATGTCAGCGGGGGGCCTGGTTGAGCAGTTCTTC. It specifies CASMSAGGLVEQFF.

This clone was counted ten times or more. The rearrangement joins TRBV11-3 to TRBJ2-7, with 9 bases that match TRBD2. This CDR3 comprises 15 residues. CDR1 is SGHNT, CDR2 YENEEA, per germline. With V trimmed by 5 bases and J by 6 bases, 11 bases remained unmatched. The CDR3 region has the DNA TGTGCCAGCAGCCCCCGGGTAGCGGGAGTAAGCGAGCAGTACTTC. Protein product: CASSPRVAGVSEQYF. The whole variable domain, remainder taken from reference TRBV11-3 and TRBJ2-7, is EAGVVQSPRYKIIEKKQPVAFWCNPISGHNTLYWYLQNLGQGPELLIRYENEEAVDDSQLPKDRFSAERLKGVDSTLKIQPAELGDSAVYLCASSPRVAGVSEQYFGPGTRLTVT.